This TCR beta chain is from a study of blood T cell repertoires in COVID-19. About the research overall: The origin of the acute and convalescent COVID-19 samples was the United States, Italy and Spain. Sources were T cells, B-cell-depleted T cells, or PBMCs; the material itself was cDNA or gDNA.

The germline V and J ends were trimmed by 3 bases and 8 bases, with 16 bases remaining between them. CDR1 and CDR2 (germline): LNHDA, SQIVND (reference sequence). This CDR3 comprises 14 residues. Methods used by the authors: Nucleated cell number was recorded as an estimate derived from reference gene primer amplification. Assay: immunoSEQ multiplex PCR; the TCRdb copy retains only in-frame clones and omits some. V and J calls and clone size are copied from that table; D and trimming were computed from the DNA. The sample includes under 250,000 clones, around 81% seen only once; the top ten take 4.4%.

This clonotype originated in a man over 45 with active or convalescent COVID-19. J is TRBJ1-1 and V is TRBV19; D unresolved. Sequenced material: peripheral blood. The CDR3 bases are TGTGCCAGTAGTATCCCCTCGGGAGCGGGGGAAGCTTTCTTT. This sequence encodes CASSIPSGAGEAFF.